The T cell receptor beta chain described here comes from a study of blood T cell repertoires in COVID-19. Looking at the study overall: Sites across the United States, Italy and Spain contributed samples from acute and convalescent COVID-19.

The repertoire was sequenced with immunoSEQ multiplex PCR; TCRdb's copy has only in-frame clones and lacks some. The sample consists of roughly 80,000 clones, roughly 80% of them appearing once. Looked up from germline, CDR1 is LGHDT and CDR2 is YNNKEL (reference sequence). The CDR3 extends over 14 amino acids. Trimming cost V 4 bases and J 1 base, with 10 bases left between them. Sample: peripheral blood. The V and J genes are TRBV3-1 (or the pseudogene TRBV3-2) and TRBJ1-1; tentative D call: TRBD1 (5 bases). This TCR derives from a human donor in a cohort sampled during active COVID-19. CDR3 bases: TGTGCCAGCAGCCCCCGACAGCAGAACACTGAAGCTTTCTTT. Its protein product is CASSPRQQNTEAFF.